This section outlines one TCR beta chain sequence together with its context. The data were obtained in a study of blood T cell repertoires in COVID-19. Turning to the study itself: Whether acute or convalescent, the COVID-19 samples came from the United States, Italy and Spain.

The germline V gene has CDR1 SGHAT and CDR2 FQNNGV. Trimming pared 5 bases from V and 6 bases from J, leaving 16 bases between. The CDR3 covers 15 residues. TCRdb keeps only in-frame clones here, not all; method: immunoSEQ multiplex PCR. The repertoire holds almost 200,000 clones, with roughly 80% as singletons. This receptor was taken from a man between 60 and 75 years old with COVID-19, enrolled during active disease. This sequence joins TRBV11-2 and TRBJ1-4; weak D call: TRBD1 (6 bases). The sequencing input was peripheral blood. This CDR3 is CASSPRPGVDEKLFF. The CDR3 coding sequence is TGTGCCAGCAGCCCACGACCAGGGGTGGATGAAAAACTGTTTTTT.